The present entry profiles one T cell receptor beta chain with its context. The antigen is unknown. Each CDR3 protein gets one entry after TCRdb re-called the 5' RACE reads with MiXCR. Of about 310,000 distinct CDR3 sequences in the sample, more than 15% were seen once. Germline assignment: CDR1 LGHNA and CDR2 YSLEER. This CDR3 region has 14 residues. Between the trimmed V and J ends, which lost 4 bases and 6 bases, there was a span of 14 bases. This sample was taken from a study of T-cell memory formation after mild COVID-19. Study-wide background: Clustering of TCRs was largely donor specific.

Points from the study as a whole: Second-wave clones peaking on day 37 lacked confirmed SARS-CoV-2 specificity. Whereas later expanders leaned CD4+, clones contracting day 15 to 85 showed a balanced CD4/CD8 makeup. Pre-infection memory carried some responding clones, suggesting that cross-reactive memory joined.

V is TRBV4-3 and J is TRBJ2-3, with D perhaps TRBD2 (6 bases). The clonotype comes from a young man who had mild COVID-19 (a few samples of this study predate the infection). Cell type and time point are not known. Sequencing was carried out using PBMCs or a T cell subset sorted from them (not recorded which). The CDR3 DNA follows: TGCGCCAGCAGCCTCGGGGGACTTCTCGATACGCAGTATTTT. Its protein is CASSLGGLLDTQYF.